These 29 T cell receptor beta chains came from one sample sequenced in a study of Graves' ophthalmopathy and Graves' hyperthyroidism. Using RNA transcripts, the TCR beta CDR3 regions were amplified. First-round RT-PCR employed HTBI primers, with a second-round multiplex PCR after it. TCRdb itself ran the multiplex PCR reads through MiXCR, one entry per CDR3 protein. The sample consists of about 390,000 distinct CDR3 sequences, 15% of them appearing once. Specimen: peripheral blood. All receptors derive from a woman aged 18 to 35 with stable Graves' hyperthyroidism.

The chain employs TRBV5-8 and TRBJ1-2; D not resolved. The length of the CDR3 is 14 residues. Trimming shortened V by 6 bases and J by 0 bases, and 12 bases separated the two germline ends. Germline values: CDR1 SGHTS, CDR2 YDEGEE. The CDR3 DNA reads TGTGCCAGCACCTCGCGGCAGCCTAACTATGGCTACACCTTC. Its protein is CASTSRQPNYGYTF. Full variable domain (rest looked up from reference TRBV5-8 and TRBJ1-2): EAGVTQSPTHLIKTRGQQATLRCSPISGHTSVYWYQQALGLGLQFLLWYDEGEERNRGNFPPRFSGRQFPNYSSELNVNALELEDSALYLCASTSRQPNYGYTFGSGTRLTVV.

The rearrangement uses TRBV7-9 and TRBJ1-2; maybe TRBD1 (6 bases). The CDR3 length is 14 residues. Per the germline V gene, CDR1 is SEHNR and CDR2 is FQNEAQ (reference sequence). Trimming removed 7 bases at V and 6 bases at J, with 18 bases between. This CDR3 is CASNPTDRFDGYTF. The CDR3 DNA follows: TGTGCCAGCAACCCCACGGACAGATTCGATGGCTACACCTTC.

The rearrangement joins TRBV19 to TRBJ1-1, with 7 bases aligning to TRBD1. V lost 4 bases and J lost 7; bases outside the gene matches: 6. The CDR3 consists of 13 residues. Germline values: CDR1 LNHDA, CDR2 SQIVND (reference sequence). The CDR3 loop is CASSKRGLNEAFF. Written as DNA, the CDR3 is TGTGCCAGTAGTAAAAGGGGGCTTAATGAAGCTTTCTTT.

This clonotype has a count of ten or more. This chain links TRBV7-8 with TRBJ1-5, with D unclear. Germline CDR1 and CDR2: SGHVS and FQNEAQ. The V and J ends lost 1 base and 7 bases respectively, with 17 bases between them. CDR3 length: 16 amino acids. The CDR3 region is CASSLGRLLRGQPQHF. In DNA, the CDR3 is TGTGCCAGCAGCTTAGGGCGCCTACTAAGAGGGCAGCCCCAGCATTTT.

V and J are TRBV12-5 and TRBJ1-6; D not certain. V was trimmed by 3 bases and J by 8 bases, leaving 2 bases between them. The CDR3 spans 11 residues. Per the germline V gene, CDR1 is LGHNT and CDR2 is FRNRAP. For the CDR3, the DNA is TGTGCTAGTGGTTTTGATTCACCCCTCCACTTT. Translation: CASGFDSPLHF. Complete variable domain (other parts from reference TRBV12-5 and TRBJ1-6): DARVTQTPRHKVTEMGQEVTMRCQPILGHNTVFWYRQTMMQGLELLAYFRNRAPLDDSGMPKDRFSAEMPDATLATLKIQPSEPRDSAVYFCASGFDSPLHFGNGTRLTVT.

The genes are TRBV24-1 and TRBJ2-5, with 7 bases identical to TRBD1. V was clipped by 7 bases and J by 4 bases; unmatched bases: 5. Germline loops: CDR1 KGHDR, CDR2 SFDVKD. This CDR3 has 13 residues. This CDR3 is CATSDRVRETQYF. The CDR3 DNA is TGTGCCACCAGCGACAGGGTCCGAGAGACCCAGTACTTC.

This clonotype was recorded a few times. The chain has TRBV12-3 or TRBV12-4 and TRBJ1-1; D is unclear. This CDR3 region has 14 residues. Trimming left V 4 bases short and J 1 base short, with 10 bases between. This CDR3 reads CASSSGRRNTEAFF. DNA for the CDR3: TGTGCCAGCAGTTCCGGCAGGAGGAACACTGAAGCTTTCTTT.

This clonotype was observed at least ten times. The chain has TRBV9 and TRBJ1-5; TRBD1 matches 8 bases. Unmatched junction bases numbered 6, after V lost 3 bases and J lost 7 bases. The CDR3 runs 14 residues. Germline CDR1 SGDLS, CDR2 YYNGEE. The CDR3, as DNA: TGTGCCAGCAGCGGCGGACAGGGCTGGCAGCCCCAGCATTTT. It yields the protein CASSGGQGWQPQHF.

This clonotype was seen repeatedly, ten times or more. J is TRBJ1-1 and V is TRBV24-1; 9 bases line up with TRBD1. The CDR3 length is 15 residues. V was clipped by 4 bases and J by 5 bases; unmatched bases: 7. The germline CDR1 and CDR2 sequences are KGHDR and SFDVKD. CDR3 in DNA: TGTGCCACCAGTGACGCGACAGGGGGAGAAACTGAAGCTTTCTTT. It translates to CATSDATGGETEAFF.

This clonotype showed up many times. J is TRBJ2-6 and V is TRBV6-2 or TRBV6-3, with D perhaps matching TRBD1 (5 bases). Germline assignment: CDR1 MNHEY and CDR2 SVGEGT. The CDR3 is made up of 15 amino acids. Trimming removed 5 bases at V and 7 bases at J, with 15 bases between. The CDR3 DNA follows: TGTGCCAGCAGTCAGAATACAGGAATTGCCAACGTCCTGACTTTC. The encoded protein is CASSQNTGIANVLTF.

This clonotype was picked up many times. The chain links TRBV2 to TRBJ1-2; perhaps TRBD1 as D (5 bases). V shed 11 bases and J shed 6 bases, with 16 bases lying between them. Per the germline V gene, CDR1 is SNHLY and CDR2 is FYNNEI. The CDR3 has 12 residues. CDR3 sequence (DNA): TGTGCCTCAATTGGGGGGATAGATGGCTACACCTTC. Protein sequence: CASIGGIDGYTF.

The chain couples TRBV10-3 to TRBJ1-5; no definite D call. The germline CDR1 and CDR2 sequences are ENHRY and SYGVKD. CDR3 length: 13 amino acids. The ends were cut back, 8 bases at V and 2 bases at J, with 10 bases in the middle. CDR3 coding DNA: TGTGCCATCGGCGAAGTAGGCAATCAGCCCCAGCATTTT. Translated: CAIGEVGNQPQHF.

This clonotype was observed many times. The chain is built from TRBV19 and TRBJ1-5, with 9 bases identical to TRBD1. The germline gives CDR1 LNHDA, CDR2 SQIVND (reference sequence). This CDR3 comprises 14 residues. The V segment lost 5 bases and the J segment 7 bases; nucleotides outside the gene matches: 6. CDR3: CASSPQGARQPQHF. The CDR3 DNA follows: TGTGCCAGTAGTCCACAGGGGGCTAGGCAGCCCCAGCATTTT.

This clonotype was counted at least ten times. V is TRBV6-5 and J is TRBJ1-2; 7 bases are shared with TRBD1. Unmatched junction bases numbered 4, after V lost 8 bases and J lost 4 bases. In germline, CDR1 is MNHEY, CDR2 SVGAGI. The CDR3 sequence is 12 residues long. CDR3 region: CASDNRGYGYTF. CDR3 nucleotide sequence: TGTGCCAGCGATAACAGGGGCTATGGCTACACCTTC.

Ten or more counts support this clonotype. The gene calls are TRBV25-1 and TRBJ2-7, with 7 nucleotides matching TRBD1. Looked up from germline, CDR1 is MGHDK and CDR2 is SYGVNS. V gave up 8 bases and J gave up 0 bases; unmatched junction bases: 4. CDR3 length: 13 residues. This CDR3 is CASSTGASYEQYF. The CDR3 nucleotides read TGTGCCAGCTCTACAGGGGCCTCCTACGAGCAGTACTTC.

This clonotype was counted at least ten times. The V and J genes are TRBV19 and TRBJ1-2; weak D call: TRBD1 (5 bases). Germline CDR1 is LNHDA and CDR2 is SQIVND (reference sequence). Trimming took off 8 bases at V and 7 bases at J, with 17 bases between the two ends. This CDR3 has 13 residues. CDR3 DNA: TGTGCCAGTGCCCGGGACTTAGTGCCTGGCTACACCTTC. This sequence encodes CASARDLVPGYTF.

At least ten counts were recorded for this clonotype. This chain uses TRBV6-2 or TRBV6-3 with TRBJ2-7; maybe TRBD2 (5 bases). The CDR3 extends over 15 amino acids. V shed 4 bases and J shed 7 bases, with 20 bases lying between them. The germline V gene has CDR1 MNHEY and CDR2 SVGEGT. The chain's CDR3 is CASSLGRVRGREQYF. CDR3 nucleotides: TGTGCCAGCAGTTTGGGTAGAGTTCGGGGAAGAGAGCAGTACTTC.

This clonotype showed up many times. The V and J genes are TRBV13 and TRBJ1-2, with TRBD1 identical over 9 bases. Trimming removed 6 bases from V and 5 bases from J; junction bases left unmatched: 13. CDR1 and CDR2 from the germline V gene are PRHDT and FYEKMQ (reference sequence). The CDR3 runs 16 residues. As DNA, the CDR3 is TGTGCCAGCAGTGTACGTAGCCGGGACAGGGATTATGGCTACACCTTC. Translating gives CASSVRSRDRDYGYTF.

The chain uses TRBV2 and TRBJ2-7, with D possibly being TRBD1 or TRBD2 (5 bases each). The CDR3 sequence is 11 residues long. Germline loops: CDR1 SNHLY, CDR2 FYNNEI. V lost 4 bases and J lost 9, with 10 bases in between. The CDR3 spells CASSAGTAQYF. In DNA, the CDR3 is TGTGCCAGCAGTGCAGGGACGGCGCAGTACTTC. Full variable domain (remainder filled in from reference TRBV2 and TRBJ2-7): EPEVTQTPSHQVTQMGQEVILRCVPISNHLYFYWYRQILGQKVEFLVSFYNNEISEKSEIFDDQFSVERPDGSNFTLKIRSTKLEDSAMYFCASSAGTAQYFGPGTRLTVT.

This clonotype was counted between two and nine times. V and J are TRBV7-8 and TRBJ2-5; 7 positions agree with TRBD1. Germline assignment: CDR1 SGHVS and CDR2 FQNEAQ. The ends lost 3 bases at V and 5 bases at J; junction bases unmatched: 9. This CDR3 has 15 amino acids. The CDR3 nucleotides are TGTGCCAGCAGCTTCCTTGACAGGGTTTCGGAGACCCAGTACTTC. Its protein is CASSFLDRVSETQYF.

This clonotype appeared many times. The J gene is TRBJ1-5, the V gene TRBV6-2 or TRBV6-3; 7 bases line up with TRBD1. There are 15 residues in the CDR3. Trimming cost V 8 bases and J 1 base; bases outside gene matches: 8. The germline CDR1 and CDR2 sequences are MNHEY and SVGEGT. CDR3 DNA sequence: TGTGCCAGCGCTACGGGGGGACAGAGCAATCAGCCCCAGCATTTT. Its protein is CASATGGQSNQPQHF.

The CDR3 bases are TGTGCCAGCAGGGACAGGGGACCAATTGAAGCTTTCTTT. Encoded protein: CASRDRGPIEAFF. The rearrangement links TRBV27 to TRBJ1-1; 9 bases match TRBD1. Looked up from germline, CDR1 is MNHEY and CDR2 is SMNVEV (reference sequence). The V and J ends lost 6 bases and 7 bases, in that order; junction bases with no gene match: 6. This CDR3 comprises 13 residues.

This clonotype was seen repeatedly, ten times or more. The chain recombines TRBV7-2 with TRBJ1-1; tentative D call: TRBD1 (5 bases). Trimming took 1 base from V and 8 from J, leaving 11 bases between them. This CDR3 is 13 amino acids long. Germline lookup yields CDR1 SGHTA and CDR2 FQGNSA. This CDR3 is CASSLDPGQEAFF. CDR3 sequence (DNA): TGTGCCAGCAGCTTAGATCCGGGGCAAGAAGCTTTCTTT.

This clonotype was recorded many times. The chain is built from TRBV20-1 and TRBJ2-2; 8 bases map to TRBD2. CDR1 and CDR2 (germline): DFQATT, SNEGSKA (reference sequence). J was trimmed by 5 bases and V by 6 bases; bases with no gene match: 5. The CDR3 has 13 amino acids. CDR3 residues: CSARTSRTGELFF. The CDR3 DNA reads TGCAGTGCACGGACTAGCAGAACCGGGGAGCTGTTTTTT.

This clonotype appeared many times. The genes are TRBV6-5 and TRBJ1-6, with D unresolved. The CDR3 extends over 17 amino acids. Per germline, CDR1 MNHEY and CDR2 SVGAGI. The V end was cut by 2 bases, the J end by 0 bases, with 11 bases between. The CDR3 bases are TGTGCCAGCAGTTACGAAGCGTTAGGCTCCTATAATTCACCCCTCCACTTT. Its protein product is CASSYEALGSYNSPLHF.

In this sample, this clonotype turned up many times. The gene calls are TRBV24-1 and TRBJ2-7; 8 bases match TRBD1. V trimming: 3 bases; J trimming: 2 bases; junction bases outside the gene matches: 2. The germline CDR1 and CDR2 sequences are KGHDR and SFDVKD. The CDR3 is 14 amino acids. This chain's CDR3 is CATSDGQGTYEQYF. CDR3 nucleotides: TGTGCCACCAGTGATGGACAGGGAACCTACGAGCAGTACTTC.

This clonotype was seen ten or more times. The rearrangement links TRBV2 to TRBJ1-1; no clear D gene. The CDR3 has 11 residues. The germline V and J ends were trimmed by 7 bases and 7 bases, with 10 bases remaining between them. Germline CDR1 is SNHLY and CDR2 is FYNNEI. CDR3 DNA: TGTGCCAGCATTAAAGGAATTGAAGCTTTCTTT. It yields the protein CASIKGIEAFF.

This clonotype was counted many times. The chain employs TRBV2 and TRBJ1-6; D remains unclear. Germline V gene lookup returns CDR1 SNHLY and CDR2 FYNNEI. The CDR3 is made up of 15 amino acids. V lost 3 bases, J lost 0 bases, and 6 bases lay in between. In DNA form, the CDR3 reads TGTGCCAGCAGTGATACAAGCTCCTATAATTCACCCCTCCACTTT. This translates into CASSDTSSYNSPLHF.

Many counts were recorded for this clonotype. V is TRBV20-1 and J is TRBJ2-7; TRBD2 matches 7 bases. Germline loops: CDR1 DFQATT, CDR2 SNEGSKA (reference sequence). The CDR3 sequence is 14 residues long. After removal of 5 bases from V and 0 bases from J, the junction contained 7 bases not matched to a gene. CDR3 sequence reads: CSAQSGETSYEQYF. The CDR3 coding sequence is TGCAGTGCTCAGAGCGGGGAGACCTCCTACGAGCAGTACTTC.